A selection of T cell receptor beta chains follows, all from one sample in a study of blood T cell repertoires in COVID-19. The repertoire was sequenced with immunoSEQ multiplex PCR; TCRdb's copy has only in-frame clones and lacks some. The sample carries 110,000 to 150,000 clones, over 75% recorded once. The sample comprised peripheral blood. These receptor sequences come from a man between 65 and 85 years old with acute or convalescent COVID-19. Each CDR3 is given with its conserved first and last residue. Fields, in order: D gene, J gene, clone size, V gene, CDR3 protein, CDR3 DNA. A D gene is named only where the DNA matches it firmly. Clone size is not always given. Where it is, it says once, few, many or a class for expanded clones.

NA	TRBJ1-1	few	TRBV25-1	CASRQSDTLSEAFF	TGTGCCAGCAGACAGTCGGACACGTTGTCTGAAGCTTTCTTT
TRBD2	TRBJ2-1	NA	TRBV7-9	CASSLGTSGNNEQFF	TGTGCCAGCAGCTTAGGGACTAGCGGCAACAATGAGCAGTTCTTC
NA	TRBJ2-6	NA	TRBV5-1	CASSLQGSGANVLTF	TGCGCCAGCAGCTTACAGGGATCTGGGGCCAACGTCCTGACTTTC
NA	TRBJ1-3	NA	TRBV30	CAWSTGYSGNTIYF	TGTGCCTGGAGTACAGGTTACTCTGGAAACACCATATATTTT
NA	TRBJ2-1	NA	TRBV7-3	CASSSVASAYNEQFF	TGTGCCAGCAGTTCAGTCGCTTCCGCCTACAATGAGCAGTTCTTC
NA	TRBJ1-1	NA	TRBV20-1	CSASIPGQNTEAFF	TGCAGTGCTAGTATCCCAGGCCAGAACACTGAAGCTTTCTTT
NA	TRBJ2-1	few	TRBV11-2	CASSLPGGRVNEQFF	TGTGCCAGCAGCTTACCGGGGGGCAGAGTCAATGAGCAGTTCTTC
NA	TRBJ1-6	NA	TRBV30	CAWSVGTPNSPLHF	TGTGCCTGGAGTGTAGGGACTCCTAATTCACCCCTCCACTTT
TRBD1	TRBJ1-2	NA	TRBV12-5	CASGLPPGQGASGYTF	TGTGCTAGTGGTTTGCCGCCGGGACAGGGGGCGAGTGGCTACACCTTC
NA	TRBJ1-3	NA	TRBV6-1	CASSERTGTRSGNTIYF	TGTGCCAGCAGTGAACGCACCGGGACACGCTCTGGAAACACCATATATTTT
TRBD1	TRBJ1-6	NA	TRBV29-1	CSVGDRGQSPLHF	TGCAGCGTTGGGGACAGGGGACAATCACCCCTCCACTTT
TRBD2	TRBJ2-3	NA	TRBV19	CASSAATSDADTQYF	TGTGCCAGTAGCGCCGCGACTAGCGATGCAGATACGCAGTATTTT
NA	TRBJ2-1	NA	TRBV3-1/TRBV3-2	CASSPGRGEQFF	TGTGCCAGCAGCCCCGGGCGGGGTGAGCAGTTCTTC
TRBD1	TRBJ2-2	NA	TRBV5-1	CASSLSGQGGSGELFF	TGCGCCAGCAGCTTGTCTGGACAGGGGGGCTCCGGGGAGCTGTTTTTT
TRBD1	TRBJ2-6	NA	TRBV30	CAWSEHRGRIGANVLTF	TGTGCCTGGAGTGAGCACAGGGGGCGCATTGGGGCCAACGTCCTGACTTTC
NA	TRBJ2-7	NA	TRBV3-1/TRBV3-2	CASSPSGYEQYF	TGTGCCAGCAGTCCCTCCGGCTACGAGCAGTACTTC
NA	TRBJ1-2	once	TRBV7-9	CASSYDMYGYTF	TGTGCCAGCAGCTACGACATGTATGGCTACACCTTC
NA	TRBJ1-4	NA	TRBV25-1	CASQPWLNEKLFF	TGTGCCAGCCAACCCTGGCTTAATGAAAAACTGTTTTTT
TRBD2	TRBJ2-1	NA	TRBV28	CASSLYLAGGNEQFF	TGTGCCAGCAGTTTATACCTAGCGGGAGGTAATGAGCAGTTCTTC
NA	TRBJ2-2	NA	TRBV24-1	CATSDSGYRELFF	TGTGCCACCAGTGATTCAGGGTATAGGGAGCTGTTTTTT
TRBD1	TRBJ2-5	NA	TRBV29-1	CSAKGQGQETQYF	TGCAGCGCCAAGGGACAGGGACAAGAGACCCAGTACTTC
TRBD1	TRBJ1-4	NA	TRBV9	CASSVGQGQEKLFF	TGTGCCAGCAGCGTTGGACAGGGGCAGGAAAAACTGTTTTTT
NA	TRBJ1-1	NA	TRBV9	CASSVAGNRPEAFF	TGTGCCAGCAGCGTAGCTGGGAACAGGCCTGAAGCTTTCTTT
TRBD1	TRBJ1-1	NA	TRBV5-6	CASSSARTGGAGAFF	TGTGCCAGCAGCTCGGCCAGGACAGGGGGCGCCGGAGCTTTCTTT
TRBD2	TRBJ2-5	NA	TRBV28	CASSFSGTQETQYF	TGTGCCAGCAGTTTTAGCGGGACCCAAGAGACCCAGTACTTC